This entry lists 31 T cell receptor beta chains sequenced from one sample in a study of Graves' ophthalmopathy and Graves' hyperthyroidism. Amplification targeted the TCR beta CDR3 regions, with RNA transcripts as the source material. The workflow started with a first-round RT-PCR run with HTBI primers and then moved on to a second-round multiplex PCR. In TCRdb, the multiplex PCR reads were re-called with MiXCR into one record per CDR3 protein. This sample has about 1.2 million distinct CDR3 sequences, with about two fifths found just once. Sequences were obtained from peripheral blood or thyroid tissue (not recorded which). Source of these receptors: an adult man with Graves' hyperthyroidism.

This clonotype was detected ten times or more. The CDR3 DNA reads as TGCAGCGCCCAGGGATCCTATGGCTACACCTTC. Translating gives CSAQGSYGYTF. The chain recombines TRBV29-1 with TRBJ1-2; D perhaps matches TRBD1 (5 bases). Deletions cut 7 bases from V and 4 bases from J, with 10 bases between. Germline CDR1 SQVTM, CDR2 ANQGSEA. This CDR3 spans 11 amino acids.

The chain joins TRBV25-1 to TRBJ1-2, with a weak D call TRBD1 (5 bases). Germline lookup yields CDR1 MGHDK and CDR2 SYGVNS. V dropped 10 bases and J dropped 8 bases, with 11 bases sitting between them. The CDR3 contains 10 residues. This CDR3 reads CATGSDGYTF. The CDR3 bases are TGTGCCACAGGGTCAGACGGCTACACCTTC.

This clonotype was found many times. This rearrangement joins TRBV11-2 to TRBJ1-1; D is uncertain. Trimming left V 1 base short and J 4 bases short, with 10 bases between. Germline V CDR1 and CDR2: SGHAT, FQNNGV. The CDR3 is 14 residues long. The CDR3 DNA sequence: TGTGCCAGCAGCTTAGGGGCACGGAGCACTGAAGCTTTCTTT. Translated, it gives CASSLGARSTEAFF.

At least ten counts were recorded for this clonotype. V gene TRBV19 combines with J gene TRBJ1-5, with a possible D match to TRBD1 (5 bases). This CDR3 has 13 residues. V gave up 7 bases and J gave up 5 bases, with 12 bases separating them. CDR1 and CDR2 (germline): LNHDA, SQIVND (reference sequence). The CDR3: CASNGPGDQPQHF. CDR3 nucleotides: TGTGCCAGTAACGGTCCGGGGGATCAGCCCCAGCATTTT. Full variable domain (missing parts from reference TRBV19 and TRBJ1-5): DGGITQSPKYLFRKEGQNVTLSCEQNLNHDAMYWYRQDPGQGLRLIYYSQIVNDFQKGDIAEGYSVSREKKESFPLTVTSAQKNPTAFYLCASNGPGDQPQHFGDGTRLSIL.

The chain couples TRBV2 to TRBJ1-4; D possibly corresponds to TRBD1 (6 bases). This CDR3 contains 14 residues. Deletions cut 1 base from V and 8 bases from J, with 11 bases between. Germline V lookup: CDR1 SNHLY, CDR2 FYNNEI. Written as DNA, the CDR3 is TGTGCCAGCAGTGAAGGACAGACAGGAGAAAAACTGTTTTTT. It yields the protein CASSEGQTGEKLFF.

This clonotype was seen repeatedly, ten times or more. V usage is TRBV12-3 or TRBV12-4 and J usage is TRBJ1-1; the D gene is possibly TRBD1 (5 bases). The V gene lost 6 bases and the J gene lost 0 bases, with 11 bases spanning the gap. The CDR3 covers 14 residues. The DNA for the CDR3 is TGTGCCAGCAGGGGGGACGGCGTGAACACTGAAGCTTTCTTT. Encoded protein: CASRGDGVNTEAFF.

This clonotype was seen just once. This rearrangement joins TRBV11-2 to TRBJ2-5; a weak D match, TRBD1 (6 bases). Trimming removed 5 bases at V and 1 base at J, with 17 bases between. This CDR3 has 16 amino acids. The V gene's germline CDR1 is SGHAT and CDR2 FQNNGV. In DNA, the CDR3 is TGTGCCAGCAGCACCCGCTTAGCAGGGGTCCAAGAGACCCAGTACTTC. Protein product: CASSTRLAGVQETQYF.

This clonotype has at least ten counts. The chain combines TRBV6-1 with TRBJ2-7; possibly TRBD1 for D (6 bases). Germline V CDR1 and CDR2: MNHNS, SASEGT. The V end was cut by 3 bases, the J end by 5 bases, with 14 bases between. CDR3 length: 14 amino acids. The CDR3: CASSDLSGVDEQYF. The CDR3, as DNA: TGTGCCAGCAGTGACCTCTCAGGGGTAGACGAGCAGTACTTC.

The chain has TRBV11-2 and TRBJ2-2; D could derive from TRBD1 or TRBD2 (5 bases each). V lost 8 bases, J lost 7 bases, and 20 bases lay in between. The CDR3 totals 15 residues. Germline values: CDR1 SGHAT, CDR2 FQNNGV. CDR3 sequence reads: CASHWGSRGLGELFF. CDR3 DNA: TGTGCCAGCCACTGGGGTAGTCGGGGCCTCGGGGAGCTGTTTTTT.

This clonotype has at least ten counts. This CDR3 reads CASSRRGVETQYF. The DNA for the CDR3 is TGTGCCAGCAGTCGCAGGGGCGTCGAGACCCAGTACTTC. The chain uses TRBV12-3 or TRBV12-4 and TRBJ2-5; D possibly corresponds to TRBD1 (6 bases). The V and J ends lost 5 bases and 5 bases respectively, with 12 bases between them. This CDR3 region has 13 residues.

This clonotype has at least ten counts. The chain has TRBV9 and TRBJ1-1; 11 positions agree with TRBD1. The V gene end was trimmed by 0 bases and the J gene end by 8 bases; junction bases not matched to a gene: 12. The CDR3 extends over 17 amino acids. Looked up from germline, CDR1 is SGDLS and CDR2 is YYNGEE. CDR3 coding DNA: TGTGCCAGCAGCGTAGACGGGACAGGGGGACTTAAGGTCGAAGCTTTCTTT. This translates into CASSVDGTGGLKVEAFF.

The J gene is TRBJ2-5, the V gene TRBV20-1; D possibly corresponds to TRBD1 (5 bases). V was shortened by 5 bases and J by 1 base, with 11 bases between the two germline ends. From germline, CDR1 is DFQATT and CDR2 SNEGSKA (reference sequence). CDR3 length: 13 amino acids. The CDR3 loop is CSALGLCQETQYF. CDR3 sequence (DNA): TGCAGTGCTCTGGGGCTGTGCCAAGAGACCCAGTACTTC.

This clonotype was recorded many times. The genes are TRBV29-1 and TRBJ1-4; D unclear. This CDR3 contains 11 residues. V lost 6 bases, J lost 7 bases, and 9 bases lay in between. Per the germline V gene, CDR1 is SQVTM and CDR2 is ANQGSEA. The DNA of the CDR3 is TGCAGCGTCCCCGGCGCTGAAAAACTGTTTTTT. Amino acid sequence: CSVPGAEKLFF.

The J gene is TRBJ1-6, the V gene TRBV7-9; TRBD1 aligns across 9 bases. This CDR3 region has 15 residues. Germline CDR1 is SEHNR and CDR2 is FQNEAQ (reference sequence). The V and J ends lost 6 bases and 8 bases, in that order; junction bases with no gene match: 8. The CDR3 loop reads CASRAGTGNDSPLHF. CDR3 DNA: TGTGCCAGCAGAGCCGGGACAGGGAACGATTCACCCCTCCACTTT.

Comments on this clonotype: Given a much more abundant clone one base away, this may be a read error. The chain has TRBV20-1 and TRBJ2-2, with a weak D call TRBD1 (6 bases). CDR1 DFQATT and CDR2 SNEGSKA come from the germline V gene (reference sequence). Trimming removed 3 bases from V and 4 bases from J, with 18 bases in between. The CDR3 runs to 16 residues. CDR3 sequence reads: CSASPGQCQTTGELFF. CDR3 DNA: TGCAGTGCTAGCCCCGGACAGTGCCAGACCACCGGGGAGCTGTTTTTT.

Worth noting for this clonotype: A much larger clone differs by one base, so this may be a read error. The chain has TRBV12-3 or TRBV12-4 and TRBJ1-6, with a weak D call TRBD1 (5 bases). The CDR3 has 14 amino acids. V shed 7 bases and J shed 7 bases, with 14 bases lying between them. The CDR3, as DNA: TGTGCCAGCACCCTAAACGGGGGGAATTCACCCCTCCACTTT. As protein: CASTLNGGNSPLHF.

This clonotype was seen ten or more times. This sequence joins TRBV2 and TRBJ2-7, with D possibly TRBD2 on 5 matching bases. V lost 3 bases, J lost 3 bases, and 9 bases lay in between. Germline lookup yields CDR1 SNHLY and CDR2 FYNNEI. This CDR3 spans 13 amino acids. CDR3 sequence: CASSDGDYYEQYF. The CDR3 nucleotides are TGTGCCAGCAGTGACGGTGACTACTACGAGCAGTACTTC.

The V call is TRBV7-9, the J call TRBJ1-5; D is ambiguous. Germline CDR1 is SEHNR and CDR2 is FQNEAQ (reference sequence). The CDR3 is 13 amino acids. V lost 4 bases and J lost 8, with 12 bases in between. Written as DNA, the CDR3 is TGTGCCAGCAGCTCTGGGAATAGGGAGCCCCAGCATTTT. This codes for CASSSGNREPQHF.

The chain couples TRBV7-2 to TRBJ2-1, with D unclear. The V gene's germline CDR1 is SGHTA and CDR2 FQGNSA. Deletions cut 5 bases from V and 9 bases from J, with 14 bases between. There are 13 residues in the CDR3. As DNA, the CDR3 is TGTGCCAGCAGCCTGACCCTTGAGACTGAGCAGTTCTTC. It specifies CASSLTLETEQFF.

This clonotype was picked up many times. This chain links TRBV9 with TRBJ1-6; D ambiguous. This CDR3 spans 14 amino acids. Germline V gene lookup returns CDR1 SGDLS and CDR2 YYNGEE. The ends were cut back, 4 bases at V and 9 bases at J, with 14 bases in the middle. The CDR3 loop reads CASSLDTLGSPLHF. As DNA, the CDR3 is TGTGCCAGCAGCTTAGACACCCTCGGTTCACCCCTCCACTTT. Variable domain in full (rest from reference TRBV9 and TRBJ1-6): DSGVTQTPKHLITATGQRVTLRCSPRSGDLSVYWYQQSLDQGLQFLIQYYNGEERAKGNILERFSAQQFPDLHSELNLSSLELGDSALYFCASSLDTLGSPLHFGNGTRLTVT.

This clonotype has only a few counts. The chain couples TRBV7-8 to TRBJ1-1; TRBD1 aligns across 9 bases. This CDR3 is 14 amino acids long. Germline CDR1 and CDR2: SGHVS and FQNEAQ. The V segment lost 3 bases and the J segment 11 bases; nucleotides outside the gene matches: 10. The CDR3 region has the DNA TGTGCCAGCAGCTTGAGGGAGGGACAGGGTTACGCTTTCTTT. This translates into CASSLREGQGYAFF.

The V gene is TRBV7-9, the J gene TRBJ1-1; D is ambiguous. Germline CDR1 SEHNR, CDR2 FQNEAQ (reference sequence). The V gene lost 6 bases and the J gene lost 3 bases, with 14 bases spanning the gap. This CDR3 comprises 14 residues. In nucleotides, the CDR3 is TGTGCCAGCAGTCCAGCCATTGGGGACACTGAAGCTTTCTTT. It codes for CASSPAIGDTEAFF.

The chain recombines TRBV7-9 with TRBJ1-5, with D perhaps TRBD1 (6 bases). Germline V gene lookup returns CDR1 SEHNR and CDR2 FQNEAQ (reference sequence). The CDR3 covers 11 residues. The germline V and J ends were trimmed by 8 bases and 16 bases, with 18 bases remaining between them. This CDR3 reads CASEVQGRFHF. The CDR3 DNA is TGTGCCAGCGAAGTACAGGGAAGGTTTCATTTT.

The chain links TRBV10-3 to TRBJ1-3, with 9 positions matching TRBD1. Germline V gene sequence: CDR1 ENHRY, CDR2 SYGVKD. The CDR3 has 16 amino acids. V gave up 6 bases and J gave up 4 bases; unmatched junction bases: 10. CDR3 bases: TGTGCCATCAGCCCGGGACAGGGAACCTACGGAAACACCATATATTTT. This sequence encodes CAISPGQGTYGNTIYF.

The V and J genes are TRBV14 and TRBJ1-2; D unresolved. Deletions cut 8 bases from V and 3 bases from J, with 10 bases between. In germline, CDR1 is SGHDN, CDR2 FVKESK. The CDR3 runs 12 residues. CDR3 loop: CASLPADYGYTF. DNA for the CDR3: TGTGCCAGCTTACCGGCTGACTATGGCTACACCTTC. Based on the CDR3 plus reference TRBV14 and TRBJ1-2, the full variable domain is EAGVTQFPSHSVIEKGQTVTLRCDPISGHDNLYWYRRVMGKEIKFLLHFVKESKQDESGMPNNRFLAERTGGTYSTLKVQPAELEDSGVYFCASLPADYGYTFGSGTRLTVV.

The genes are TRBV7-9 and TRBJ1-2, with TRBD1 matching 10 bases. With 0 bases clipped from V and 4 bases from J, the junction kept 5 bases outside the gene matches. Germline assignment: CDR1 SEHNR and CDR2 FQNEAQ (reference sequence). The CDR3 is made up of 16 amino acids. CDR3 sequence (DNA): TGTGCCAGCAGCTTAGCGGACAGGGGGTTCCCCTATGGCTACACCTTC. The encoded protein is CASSLADRGFPYGYTF.

CDR3 loop: CASSSTGWGEKLFF. DNA for the CDR3: TGTGCCAGCAGCTCGACAGGGTGGGGTGAAAAACTGTTTTTT. The chain recombines TRBV7-9 with TRBJ1-4, with 7 nucleotides matching TRBD1. Germline assignment: CDR1 SEHNR and CDR2 FQNEAQ (reference sequence). The V and J ends lost 4 bases and 7 bases, in that order; junction bases with no gene match: 6. CDR3 length: 14 amino acids.

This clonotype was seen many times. The CDR3 coding sequence is TGTGCCACCAGCAGAGAACGGATCAGCTCCTACGAGCAGTACTTC. Translation: CATSRERISSYEQYF. The rearrangement links TRBV15 to TRBJ2-7; unclear D gene. The germline gives CDR1 LNHNV, CDR2 YYDKDF (reference sequence). The CDR3 contains 15 residues. V gave up 0 bases and J gave up 0 bases, with 9 bases separating them.

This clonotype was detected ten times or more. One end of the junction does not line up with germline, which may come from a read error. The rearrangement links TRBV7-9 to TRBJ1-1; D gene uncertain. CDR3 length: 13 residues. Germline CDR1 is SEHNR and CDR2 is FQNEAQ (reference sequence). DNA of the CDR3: TGCGCCAGCAGCTTGAGAGAAGGCACTGAAGCTTTCTTT. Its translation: CASSLREGTEAFF.

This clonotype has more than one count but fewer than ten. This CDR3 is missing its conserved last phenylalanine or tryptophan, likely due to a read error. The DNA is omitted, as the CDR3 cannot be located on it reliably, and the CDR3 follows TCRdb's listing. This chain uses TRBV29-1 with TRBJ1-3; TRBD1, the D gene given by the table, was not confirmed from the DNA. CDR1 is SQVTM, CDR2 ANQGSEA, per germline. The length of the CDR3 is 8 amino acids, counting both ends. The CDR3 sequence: CSVEGRVI.

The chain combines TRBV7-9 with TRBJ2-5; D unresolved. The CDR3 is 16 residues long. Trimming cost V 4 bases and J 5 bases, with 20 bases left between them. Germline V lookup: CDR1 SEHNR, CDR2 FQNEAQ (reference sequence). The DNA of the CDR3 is TGTGCCAGCAGCTCGAGGACGGATAAAGCCCAGGAGACCCAGTACTTC. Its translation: CASSSRTDKAQETQYF.